Listed below are T cell receptor beta chains from one sample, sequenced in a study of chemoradiotherapy in HPV16-positive cancers. The repertoire was sequenced with immunoSEQ multiplex PCR; TCRdb's copy has only in-frame clones and lacks some. The sample holds more than 20,000 clones, roughly 92% seen once. Here the sequenced sample was blood, taken from a patient who underwent chemoradiotherapy. The origin of the receptors is a human donor with HPV-associated anogenital cancer. The CDR3 runs from the conserved cysteine through the conserved F or W. A D gene is named only where the DNA matches it firmly.

D gene: -
V gene: TRBV5-1
J gene: TRBJ2-2
CDR3 protein: CASSLTTTGELFF

D gene: -
V gene: TRBV28
J gene: TRBJ2-7
CDR3 protein: CASSFGTSIYEQYF

D gene: -
V gene: TRBV2
J gene: TRBJ1-5
CDR3 protein: CASRALHGGNQPQHF

D gene: -
V gene: TRBV7-8
J gene: TRBJ1-6
CDR3 protein: CASSVSLASSYNSPLHF

D gene: TRBD2
V gene: TRBV29-1
J gene: TRBJ2-1
CDR3 protein: CSVVERGVSYNEQFF

D gene: -
V gene: TRBV6-5
J gene: TRBJ1-1
CDR3 protein: CASSYSGREAFF

D gene: TRBD2
V gene: TRBV7-8
J gene: TRBJ2-1
CDR3 protein: CASSPTSGRTNEQFF

D gene: -
V gene: TRBV6-5
J gene: TRBJ2-1
CDR3 protein: CASSYSHRGGGEQFF

D gene: -
V gene: TRBV5-6
J gene: TRBJ2-7
CDR3 protein: CASSLSGGLREQYF

D gene: -
V gene: TRBV2
J gene: TRBJ1-1
CDR3 protein: CASSEPAGGTEAFF

D gene: TRBD2
V gene: TRBV5-8
J gene: TRBJ2-3
CDR3 protein: CASSFLREGPDTQYF

D gene: TRBD1
V gene: TRBV5-6
J gene: TRBJ1-4
CDR3 protein: CASSWDLTGGRTNEKLFF

D gene: -
V gene: TRBV4-2
J gene: TRBJ2-5
CDR3 protein: CASSQDRLQETQYF

D gene: -
V gene: TRBV11-3
J gene: TRBJ2-1
CDR3 protein: CASSRDSANEQFF

D gene: -
V gene: TRBV18
J gene: TRBJ1-5
CDR3 protein: CASSPAEHQPQHF

D gene: TRBD2
V gene: TRBV10-3
J gene: TRBJ2-3
CDR3 protein: CAISPSGRGSDTQYF

D gene: TRBD1
V gene: TRBV7-8
J gene: TRBJ1-1
CDR3 protein: CARTTGGAEAFF

D gene: TRBD1
V gene: TRBV10-3
J gene: TRBJ1-2
CDR3 protein: CASYPTGGYGYTF

D gene: TRBD2
V gene: TRBV11-1
J gene: TRBJ2-5
CDR3 protein: CASSSYRGGEGSQYF

D gene: -
V gene: TRBV4-3
J gene: TRBJ1-1
CDR3 protein: CASSQDAWDGGTEAFF

D gene: -
V gene: TRBV6-6
J gene: TRBJ1-3
CDR3 protein: CASSNSNSGNTVYF

D gene: TRBD1
V gene: TRBV6-5
J gene: TRBJ1-5
CDR3 protein: CASSPDRAQPQHF

D gene: -
V gene: TRBV10-1
J gene: TRBJ2-1
CDR3 protein: CASRRGTGTFYNEQFF

D gene: -
V gene: TRBV7-7
J gene: TRBJ2-5
CDR3 protein: CASSLYGGVYGSSETQYF

D gene: -
V gene: TRBV10-3
J gene: TRBJ1-5
CDR3 protein: CAIRREADDQPQHF

D gene: TRBD2
V gene: TRBV2
J gene: TRBJ2-1
CDR3 protein: CASKKRTSGDEQFF

D gene: TRBD1
V gene: TRBV6-1
J gene: TRBJ2-7
CDR3 protein: CASSGDRVYEQYF

D gene: -
V gene: TRBV6-5
J gene: TRBJ1-5
CDR3 protein: CASSSYSSNQPQHF

D gene: TRBD1
V gene: TRBV11-3
J gene: TRBJ2-2
CDR3 protein: CASSPGQVNTGELFF

D gene: TRBD1
V gene: TRBV18
J gene: TRBJ2-3
CDR3 protein: CASSPLRRPGQGTDTQYF

D gene: -
V gene: TRBV18
J gene: TRBJ2-3
CDR3 protein: CASSPGQRSTDTQYF

D gene: TRBD1
V gene: TRBV5-1
J gene: TRBJ2-7
CDR3 protein: CASSPRMGQGAGSYEQYF

D gene: TRBD2
V gene: TRBV9
J gene: TRBJ2-1
CDR3 protein: CASRKGAGVYNEQFF

D gene: TRBD1
V gene: TRBV13
J gene: TRBJ1-2
CDR3 protein: CASSSGRGGGYTF

D gene: -
V gene: TRBV7-7
J gene: TRBJ1-1
CDR3 protein: CASSLAGNTEAFF

D gene: TRBD2
V gene: TRBV7-9
J gene: TRBJ2-1
CDR3 protein: CASSPRPLAGQYNEQFF

D gene: TRBD2
V gene: TRBV4-1
J gene: TRBJ2-1
CDR3 protein: CASSPTGLAVYNEQFF

D gene: -
V gene: TRBV28
J gene: TRBJ2-3
CDR3 protein: CASRITDTQYF

D gene: -
V gene: TRBV20-1
J gene: TRBJ2-4
CDR3 protein: CSATGGNIQYF

D gene: -
V gene: TRBV18
J gene: TRBJ1-2
CDR3 protein: CASSPYRAVDYGYTF

D gene: -
V gene: TRBV7-9
J gene: TRBJ1-1
CDR3 protein: CASSRGQLNTEAFF

D gene: -
V gene: TRBV7-9
J gene: TRBJ2-5
CDR3 protein: CASSPPVGLDQETQYF

D gene: -
V gene: TRBV5-4
J gene: TRBJ2-5
CDR3 protein: CASSLDGRQETQYF

D gene: TRBD2
V gene: TRBV7-2
J gene: TRBJ2-1
CDR3 protein: CASGPGLAGANEQFF

D gene: -
V gene: TRBV5-1
J gene: TRBJ1-2
CDR3 protein: CASSLDGTPENGYGYTF

D gene: TRBD2
V gene: TRBV4-2
J gene: TRBJ2-7
CDR3 protein: CASSQGGLGRREQYF

D gene: -
V gene: TRBV4-3
J gene: TRBJ2-2
CDR3 protein: CASSQDRSQMAGELFF

D gene: -
V gene: TRBV6-5
J gene: TRBJ1-1
CDR3 protein: CASSSDRTEAFF

D gene: -
V gene: TRBV9
J gene: TRBJ2-3
CDR3 protein: CASSLGRTWGTDTQYF